These T cell receptor beta chains were read from a single sample in a study of cytotoxic CD8 clonotypes in ibrutinib-treated CLL. Sequencing was performed with immunoSEQ multiplex PCR; in TCRdb, only in-frame clones are kept and a portion is missing. The data contain under 200,000 clones, roughly four fifths of them singletons. This sample comprised PBMCs, obtained after 24 months of ibrutinib treatment. These TCRs come from a human donor with chronic lymphocytic leukemia. Both conserved end residues are part of each CDR3. D genes are given only for firm matches. Clone size is stated in some rows and not others, as once, few, many or a class when expanded.

TRBD2 | . | TRBJ2-1 | TRBV7-2 | CASSSTGTRPYNEQFF | TGTGCCAGCAGCTCCACCGGGACTAGACCCTACAATGAGCAGTTCTTC
TRBD2 | once | TRBJ2-7 | TRBV7-8 | CASSLLAGASYEQYF | TGTGCCAGCAGCCTTCTAGCGGGTGCTTCCTACGAGCAGTACTTC
. | . | TRBJ2-7 | TRBV28 | CASSSPYEQYF | TGTGCCAGCAGTTCCCCCTACGAGCAGTACTTC
. | . | TRBJ2-5 | TRBV7-2 | CASSLGIETKTQYF | TGTGCCAGCAGCTTAGGAATAGAGACGAAGACCCAGTACTTC
. | . | TRBJ1-1 | TRBV29-1 | CSVVKGATEAFF | TGCAGCGTTGTCAAAGGCGCCACTGAAGCTTTCTTT
TRBD1 | . | TRBJ2-7 | TRBV6-5 | CASSKTGFYEQYF | TGTGCCAGCAGTAAGACAGGGTTCTACGAGCAGTACTTC
. | . | TRBJ2-3 | TRBV5-1 | CASSLASSTDTQYF | TGCGCCAGCAGCTTGGCCTCTAGCACAGATACGCAGTATTTT
TRBD2 | . | TRBJ2-7 | TRBV18 | CASSTGRGYEQYF | TGTGCCAGCTCAACGGGGAGGGGCTACGAGCAGTACTTC
TRBD1 | . | TRBJ1-5 | TRBV29-1 | CSVAPRVTGGSNQPQHF | TGCAGCGTTGCCCCGCGGGTGACAGGGGGTAGCAATCAGCCCCAGCATTTT
TRBD1 | . | TRBJ1-1 | TRBV18 | CASSPGGQGVEAFF | TGTGCCAGCTCACCAGGGGGGCAGGGGGTTGAAGCTTTCTTT
. | . | TRBJ2-6 | TRBV4-2 | CASSQGGQGLSGANVLTF | TGTGCCAGCAGCCAAGGGGGGCAGGGCCTGTCTGGGGCCAACGTCCTGACTTTC
. | . | TRBJ1-6 | TRBV15 | CATSRSQGSPLHF | TGTGCCACCAGCAGATCTCAGGGGTCTCCCCTCCACTTT
. | . | TRBJ1-1 | TRBV19 | CASSRTADTEAFF | TGTGCCAGTAGTCGAACCGCGGACACTGAAGCTTTCTTT
. | . | TRBJ1-1 | TRBV19 | CASKSGQSGYGF | TGTGCCAGTAAATCCGGACAGTCGGGGTACGGATTT
. | . | TRBJ1-6 | TRBV9 | CASSPTGTNSPLHF | TGTGCCAGCAGCCCCACAGGGACTAATTCACCCCTCCACTTT
TRBD1 | . | TRBJ1-1 | TRBV28 | CASSPHRGLGTEAFF | TGTGCCAGCAGTCCCCACAGGGGGCTGGGCACTGAAGCTTTCTTT
. | . | TRBJ2-1 | TRBV11-3 | CASSRTDNEQFF | TGTGCCAGCAGCCGGACTGACAATGAGCAGTTCTTC
. | . | TRBJ1-6 | TRBV30 | CAWNRVGVFYNSPLHF | TGTGCCTGGAACAGGGTCGGGGTCTTCTATAATTCACCCCTCCACTTT
. | . | TRBJ1-2 | TRBV21-1 | CASTMDRANYGYTF | TGTGCCAGCACCATGGACAGGGCGAACTATGGCTACACCTTC
TRBD1 | . | TRBJ2-7 | TRBV30 | CAWGTGGTGEQYF | TGTGCCTGGGGGACAGGGGGCACGGGTGAGCAGTACTTC
TRBD1 | . | TRBJ1-5 | TRBV18 | CASSGTGSGNQPQHF | TGTGCCAGCTCAGGGACAGGGAGCGGCAATCAGCCCCAGCATTTT
. | . | TRBJ2-1 | TRBV7-2 | CASSFGFREQFF | TGTGCCAGCAGCTTTGGCTTCCGGGAGCAGTTCTTC
. | . | TRBJ2-2 | TRBV28 | CASSFPTGTANTGELFF | TGTGCCAGCAGTTTCCCAACCGGGACGGCGAACACCGGGGAGCTGTTTTTT
. | . | TRBJ1-2 | TRBV19 | CASSPPLQRMDGYTF | TGTGCCAGTAGTCCACCGCTACAGAGGATGGATGGCTACACCTTC
TRBD1 | . | TRBJ1-2 | TRBV7-9 | CASRWDRGDYGYTF | TGTGCCAGCAGATGGGACAGGGGCGACTATGGCTACACCTTC
. | . | TRBJ2-5 | TRBV4-3 | CASSQQPTAGYGETQYF | TGCGCCAGCAGCCAACAACCGACAGCGGGTTATGGGGAGACCCAGTACTTC
. | . | TRBJ1-1 | TRBV10-3 | CAISESVAGNTEAFF | TGTGCCATCAGTGAGTCTGTGGCCGGGAACACTGAAGCTTTCTTT
TRBD1 | . | TRBJ2-1 | TRBV7-2 | CASSLALTGGGSGEQFF | TGTGCCAGCAGCTTAGCCCTGACAGGGGGCGGAAGCGGTGAGCAGTTCTTC
. | . | TRBJ2-7 | TRBV6-1 | CASSGQGPYEQYF | TGTGCCAGCAGTGGGCAGGGGCCCTACGAGCAGTACTTC
TRBD1 | . | TRBJ1-4 | TRBV28 | CASSLQGTGFDEKLFF | TGTGCCAGCAGTCTACAGGGGACAGGGTTCGACGAAAAACTGTTTTTT
TRBD1 | . | TRBJ1-2 | TRBV5-1 | CASSSGTGGAYFGYTF | TGCGCCAGCAGCTCCGGGACAGGGGGCGCGTATTTTGGCTACACCTTC
. | few | TRBJ1-2 | TRBV21-1 | CASSAFQGSLVYTF | TGTGCCAGCAGCGCATTCCAGGGGTCCCTCGTCTACACCTTC